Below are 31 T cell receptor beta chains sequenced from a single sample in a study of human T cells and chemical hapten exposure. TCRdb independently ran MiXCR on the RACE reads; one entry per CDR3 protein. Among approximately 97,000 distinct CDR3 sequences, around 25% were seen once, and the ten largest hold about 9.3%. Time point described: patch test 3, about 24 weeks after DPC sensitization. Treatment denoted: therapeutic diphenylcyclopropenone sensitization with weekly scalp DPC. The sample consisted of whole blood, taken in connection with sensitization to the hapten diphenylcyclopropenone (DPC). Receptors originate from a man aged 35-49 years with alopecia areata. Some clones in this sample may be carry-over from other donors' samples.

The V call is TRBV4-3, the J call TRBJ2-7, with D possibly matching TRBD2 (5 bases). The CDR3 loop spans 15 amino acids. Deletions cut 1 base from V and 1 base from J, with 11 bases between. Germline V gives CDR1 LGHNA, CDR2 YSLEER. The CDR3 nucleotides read TGCGCCAGCAGCCAAGGCGCTAGCAGATCCTACGAGCAGTACTTC. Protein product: CASSQGASRSYEQYF.

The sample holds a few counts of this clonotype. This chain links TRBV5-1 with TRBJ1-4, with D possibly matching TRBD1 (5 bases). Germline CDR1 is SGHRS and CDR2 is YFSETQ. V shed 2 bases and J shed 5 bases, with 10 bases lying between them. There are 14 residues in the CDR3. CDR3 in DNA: TGCGCCAGCAGCTTAGGGGCAGGGAATGAAAAACTGTTTTTT. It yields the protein CASSLGAGNEKLFF. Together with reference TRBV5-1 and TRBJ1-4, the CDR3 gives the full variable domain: KAGVTQTPRYLIKTRGQQVTLSCSPISGHRSVSWYQQTPGQGLQFLFEYFSETQRNKGNFPGRFSGRQFSNSRSEMNVSTLELGDSALYLCASSLGAGNEKLFFGSGTQLSVL.

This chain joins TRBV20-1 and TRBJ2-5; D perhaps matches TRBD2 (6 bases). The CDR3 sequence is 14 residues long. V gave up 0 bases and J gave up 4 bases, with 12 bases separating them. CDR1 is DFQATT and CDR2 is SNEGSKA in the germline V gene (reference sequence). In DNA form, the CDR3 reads TGCAGTGCTAGAGATCGGACCGGGGGAGAGACCCAGTACTTC. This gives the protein CSARDRTGGETQYF.

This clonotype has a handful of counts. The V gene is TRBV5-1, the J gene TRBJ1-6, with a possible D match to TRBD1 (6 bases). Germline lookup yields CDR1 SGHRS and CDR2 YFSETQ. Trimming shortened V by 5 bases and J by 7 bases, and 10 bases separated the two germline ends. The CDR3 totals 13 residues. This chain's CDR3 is CASRGQSNSPLHF. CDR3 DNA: TGCGCCAGCAGAGGACAGTCGAATTCACCCCTCCACTTT.

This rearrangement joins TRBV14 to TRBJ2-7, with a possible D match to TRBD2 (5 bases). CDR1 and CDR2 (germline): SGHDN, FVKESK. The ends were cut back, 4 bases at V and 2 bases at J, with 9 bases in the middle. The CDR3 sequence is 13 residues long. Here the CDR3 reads CASSPGGTYEQYF. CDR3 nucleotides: TGTGCCAGCAGCCCAGGAGGTACCTACGAGCAGTACTTC.

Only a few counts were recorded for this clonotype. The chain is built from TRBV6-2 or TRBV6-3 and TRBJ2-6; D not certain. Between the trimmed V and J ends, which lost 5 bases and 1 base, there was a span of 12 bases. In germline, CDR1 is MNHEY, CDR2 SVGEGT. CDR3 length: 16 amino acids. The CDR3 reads CASSQYLESGANVLTF. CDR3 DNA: TGTGCCAGCAGTCAATATCTGGAGTCTGGGGCCAACGTCCTGACTTTC.

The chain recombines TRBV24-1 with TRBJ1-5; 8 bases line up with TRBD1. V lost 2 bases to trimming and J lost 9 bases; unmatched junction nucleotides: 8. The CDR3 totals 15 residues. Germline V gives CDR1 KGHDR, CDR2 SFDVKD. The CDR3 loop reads CATSDSTGASAPQHF. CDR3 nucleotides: TGTGCCACCAGTGATTCGACAGGGGCCTCAGCGCCCCAGCATTTT.

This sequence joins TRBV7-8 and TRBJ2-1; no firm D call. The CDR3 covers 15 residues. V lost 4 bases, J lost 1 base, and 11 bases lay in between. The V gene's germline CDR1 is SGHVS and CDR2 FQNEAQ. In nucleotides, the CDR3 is TGTGCCAGCAGCTCCCCGTACTCGTCCTACAATGAGCAGTTCTTC. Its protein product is CASSSPYSSYNEQFF.

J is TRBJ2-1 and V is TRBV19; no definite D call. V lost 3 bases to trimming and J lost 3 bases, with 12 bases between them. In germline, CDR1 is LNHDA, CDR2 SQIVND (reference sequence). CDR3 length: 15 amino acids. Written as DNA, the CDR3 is TGTGCCAGTAGTATTTCCCGATTGGGCTACAATGAGCAGTTCTTC. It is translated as CASSISRLGYNEQFF. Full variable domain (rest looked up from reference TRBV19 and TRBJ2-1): DGGITQSPKYLFRKEGQNVTLSCEQNLNHDAMYWYRQDPGQGLRLIYYSQIVNDFQKGDIAEGYSVSREKKESFPLTVTSAQKNPTAFYLCASSISRLGYNEQFFGPGTRLTVL.

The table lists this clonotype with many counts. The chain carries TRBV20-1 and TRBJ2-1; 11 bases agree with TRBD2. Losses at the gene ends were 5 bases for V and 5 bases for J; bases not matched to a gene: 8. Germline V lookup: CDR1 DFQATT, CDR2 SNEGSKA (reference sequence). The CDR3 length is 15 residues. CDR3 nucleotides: TGCAGTGCTCCTAAGACTAGCGGGACAGACAATGAGCAGTTCTTC. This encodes CSAPKTSGTDNEQFF.

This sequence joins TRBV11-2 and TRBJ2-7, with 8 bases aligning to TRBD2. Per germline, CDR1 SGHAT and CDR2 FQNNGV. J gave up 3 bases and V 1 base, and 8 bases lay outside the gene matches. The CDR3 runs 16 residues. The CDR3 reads CASSLAGGAGVYEQYF. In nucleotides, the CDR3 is TGTGCCAGCAGCTTAGCTGGTGGAGCGGGAGTCTACGAGCAGTACTTC. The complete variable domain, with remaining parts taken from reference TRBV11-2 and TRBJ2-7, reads EAGVAQSPRYKIIEKRQSVAFWCNPISGHATLYWYQQILGQGPKLLIQFQNNGVVDDSQLPKDRFSAERLKGVDSTLKIQPAKLEDSAVYLCASSLAGGAGVYEQYFGPGTRLTVT.

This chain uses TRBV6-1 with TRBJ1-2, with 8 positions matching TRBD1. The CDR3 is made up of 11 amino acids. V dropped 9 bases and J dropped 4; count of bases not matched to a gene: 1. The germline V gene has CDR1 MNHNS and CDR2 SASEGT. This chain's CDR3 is CASTGGYGYTF. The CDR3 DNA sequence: TGTGCCAGTACAGGGGGCTATGGCTACACCTTC.

CDR3 coding DNA: TGTGCCAGCAGTCCTCACGAGACTAGCGGGAGTTGGGATACGCAGTATTTT. Protein: CASSPHETSGSWDTQYF. J is TRBJ2-3 and V is TRBV12-3 or TRBV12-4, with 12 bases matching TRBD2. This CDR3 region has 17 residues. Germline trimming cut 5 bases from V and 6 bases from J; bases unmatched to any gene: 12.

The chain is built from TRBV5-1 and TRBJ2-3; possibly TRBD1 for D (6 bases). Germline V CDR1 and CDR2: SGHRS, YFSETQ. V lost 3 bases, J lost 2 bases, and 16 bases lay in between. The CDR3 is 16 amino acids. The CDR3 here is CASSSTGPLDTDTQYF. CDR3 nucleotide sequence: TGCGCCAGCAGCTCGACAGGCCCCCTGGACACAGATACGCAGTATTTT.

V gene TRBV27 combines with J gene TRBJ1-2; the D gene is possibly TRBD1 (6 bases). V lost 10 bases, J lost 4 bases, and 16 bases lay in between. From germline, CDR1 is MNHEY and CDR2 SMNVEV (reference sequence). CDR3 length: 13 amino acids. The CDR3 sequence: CATRGQPVYGYTF. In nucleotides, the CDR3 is TGTGCCACCCGAGGACAGCCTGTCTATGGCTACACCTTC.

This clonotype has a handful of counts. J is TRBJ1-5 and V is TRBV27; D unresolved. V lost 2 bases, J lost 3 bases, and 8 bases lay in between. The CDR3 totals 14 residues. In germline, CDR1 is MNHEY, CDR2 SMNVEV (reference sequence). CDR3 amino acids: CASSLMGFNQPQHF. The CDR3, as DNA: TGTGCCAGCAGTTTAATGGGATTCAATCAGCCCCAGCATTTT.

CDR3 residues: CASSGGSSYEQYF. CDR3 DNA sequence: TGTGCCAGTAGCGGGGGCAGCTCCTACGAGCAGTACTTC. The chain uses TRBV19 and TRBJ2-7; D possibly matches TRBD1 or TRBD2 (6 bases each). From germline, CDR1 is LNHDA and CDR2 SQIVND (reference sequence). The V and J ends lost 6 bases and 0 bases respectively, with 9 bases between them. There are 13 residues in the CDR3.

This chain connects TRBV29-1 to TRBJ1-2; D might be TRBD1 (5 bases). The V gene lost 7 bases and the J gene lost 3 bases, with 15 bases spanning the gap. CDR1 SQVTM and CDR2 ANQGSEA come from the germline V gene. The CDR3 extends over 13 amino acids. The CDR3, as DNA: TGCAGCGCGAGGGGTGACAGCCACTATGGCTACACCTTC. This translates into CSARGDSHYGYTF.

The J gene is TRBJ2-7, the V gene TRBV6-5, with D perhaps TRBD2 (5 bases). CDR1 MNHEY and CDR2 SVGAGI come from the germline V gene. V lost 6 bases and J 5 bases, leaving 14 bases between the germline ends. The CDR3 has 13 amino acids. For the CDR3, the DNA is TGTGCCAGCAGGGACTCTAGCAGCCACGAGCAGTACTTC. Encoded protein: CASRDSSSHEQYF.

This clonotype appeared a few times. The CDR3 DNA is TGCGCCAGCAGACCAGGGAGGCCGGAAGAGACCCAGTACTTC. Translating it yields CASRPGRPEETQYF. V and J are TRBV5-1 and TRBJ2-5, with D perhaps matching TRBD2 (6 bases). From germline, CDR1 is SGHRS and CDR2 YFSETQ. The CDR3 spans 14 residues. V was shortened by 5 bases and J by 3 bases, with 14 bases between the two germline ends.

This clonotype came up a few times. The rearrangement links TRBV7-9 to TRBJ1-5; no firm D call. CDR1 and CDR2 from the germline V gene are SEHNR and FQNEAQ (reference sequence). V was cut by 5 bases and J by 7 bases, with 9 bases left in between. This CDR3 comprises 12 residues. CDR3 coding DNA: TGTGCCAGCAGCGCCCCGGGCCAGCCCCAGCATTTT. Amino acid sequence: CASSAPGQPQHF.

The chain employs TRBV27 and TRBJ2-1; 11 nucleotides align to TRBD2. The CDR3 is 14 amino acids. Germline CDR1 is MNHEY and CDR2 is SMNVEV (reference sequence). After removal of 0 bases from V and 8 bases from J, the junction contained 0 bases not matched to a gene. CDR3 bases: TGTGCCAGCAGTTTATCTAGCGGGAGGGATGAGCAGTTCTTC. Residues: CASSLSSGRDEQFF.

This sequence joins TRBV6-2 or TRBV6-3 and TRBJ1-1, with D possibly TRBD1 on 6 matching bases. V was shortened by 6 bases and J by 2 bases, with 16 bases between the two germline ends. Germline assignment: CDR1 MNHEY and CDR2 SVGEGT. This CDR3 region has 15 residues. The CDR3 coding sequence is TGTGCCAGCAGACCCACAGGGATGGAAAACACTGAAGCTTTCTTT. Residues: CASRPTGMENTEAFF.

The CDR3 region is CASIRNRASGNTIYF. CDR3 DNA sequence: TGTGCCAGCATTAGGAACAGGGCGTCTGGAAACACCATATATTTT. The rearrangement uses TRBV6-5 and TRBJ1-3; D perhaps matches TRBD1 (6 bases). CDR1 MNHEY and CDR2 SVGAGI come from the germline V gene. V shed 7 bases and J shed 1 base, with 14 bases lying between them. CDR3 length: 15 amino acids.

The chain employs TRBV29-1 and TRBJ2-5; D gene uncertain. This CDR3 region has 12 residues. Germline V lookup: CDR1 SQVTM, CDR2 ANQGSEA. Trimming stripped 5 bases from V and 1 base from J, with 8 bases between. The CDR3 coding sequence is TGCAGCGTTCTCTATACCCAAGAGACCCAGTACTTC. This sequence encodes CSVLYTQETQYF.

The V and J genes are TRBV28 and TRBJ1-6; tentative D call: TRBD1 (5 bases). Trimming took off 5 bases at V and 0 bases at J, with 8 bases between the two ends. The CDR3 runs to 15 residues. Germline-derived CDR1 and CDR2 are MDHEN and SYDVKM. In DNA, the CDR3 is TGTGCCAGCAGTGGGGCTGGCTCCTATAATTCACCCCTCCACTTT. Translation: CASSGAGSYNSPLHF.

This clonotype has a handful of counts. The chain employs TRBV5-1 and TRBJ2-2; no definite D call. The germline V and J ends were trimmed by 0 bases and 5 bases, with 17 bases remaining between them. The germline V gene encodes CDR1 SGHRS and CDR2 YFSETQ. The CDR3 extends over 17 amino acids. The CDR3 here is CASSLAGGLYGTGELFF. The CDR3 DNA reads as TGCGCCAGCAGCTTGGCCGGCGGCCTTTACGGGACCGGGGAGCTGTTTTTT.

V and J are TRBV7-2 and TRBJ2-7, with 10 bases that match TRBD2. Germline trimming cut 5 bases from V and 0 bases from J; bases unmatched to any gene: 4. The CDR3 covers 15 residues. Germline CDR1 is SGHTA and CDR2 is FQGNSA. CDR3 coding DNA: TGTGCCAGCAGCCGCTCTAGCGGGAGCTCCTACGAGCAGTACTTC. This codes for CASSRSSGSSYEQYF.

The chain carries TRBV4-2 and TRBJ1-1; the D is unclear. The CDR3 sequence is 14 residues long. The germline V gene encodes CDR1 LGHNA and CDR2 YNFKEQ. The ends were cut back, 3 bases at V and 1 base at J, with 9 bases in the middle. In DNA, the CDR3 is TGTGCCAGCAGCCAGGGGTCCACGAACACTGAAGCTTTCTTT. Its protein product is CASSQGSTNTEAFF.

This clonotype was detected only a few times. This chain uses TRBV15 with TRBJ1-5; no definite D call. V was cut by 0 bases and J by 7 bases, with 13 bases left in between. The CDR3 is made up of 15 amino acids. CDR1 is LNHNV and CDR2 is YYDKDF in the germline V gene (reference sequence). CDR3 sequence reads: CATSRDTGPRQPQHF. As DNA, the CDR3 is TGTGCCACCAGCAGAGATACGGGCCCAAGGCAGCCCCAGCATTTT.

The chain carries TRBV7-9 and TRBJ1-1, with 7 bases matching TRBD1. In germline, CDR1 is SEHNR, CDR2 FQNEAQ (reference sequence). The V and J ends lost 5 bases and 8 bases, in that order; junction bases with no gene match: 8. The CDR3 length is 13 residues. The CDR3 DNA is TGTGCCAGCAGCCCCCCGACAGGGACCGAAGCTTTCTTT. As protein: CASSPPTGTEAFF.